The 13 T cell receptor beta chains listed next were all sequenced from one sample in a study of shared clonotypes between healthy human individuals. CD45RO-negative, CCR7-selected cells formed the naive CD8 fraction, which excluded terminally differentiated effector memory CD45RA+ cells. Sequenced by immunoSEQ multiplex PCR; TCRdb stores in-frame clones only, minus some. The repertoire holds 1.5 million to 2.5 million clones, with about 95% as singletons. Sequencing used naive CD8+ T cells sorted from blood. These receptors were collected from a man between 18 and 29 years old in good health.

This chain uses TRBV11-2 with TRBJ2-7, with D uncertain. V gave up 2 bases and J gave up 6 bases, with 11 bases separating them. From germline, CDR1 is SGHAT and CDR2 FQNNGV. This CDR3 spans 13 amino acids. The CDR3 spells CASSLIVMGEQYF. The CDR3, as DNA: TGTGCCAGCAGCTTAATCGTTATGGGCGAGCAGTACTTC.

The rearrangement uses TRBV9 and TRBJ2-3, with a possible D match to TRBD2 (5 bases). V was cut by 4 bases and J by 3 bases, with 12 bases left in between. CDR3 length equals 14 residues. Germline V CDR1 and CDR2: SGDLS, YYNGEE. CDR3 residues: CASSPQGLTDTQYF. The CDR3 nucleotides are TGTGCCAGCAGCCCACAAGGACTTACAGATACGCAGTATTTT. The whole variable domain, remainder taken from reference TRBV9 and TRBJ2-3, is DSGVTQTPKHLITATGQRVTLRCSPRSGDLSVYWYQQSLDQGLQFLIQYYNGEERAKGNILERFSAQQFPDLHSELNLSSLELGDSALYFCASSPQGLTDTQYFGPGTRLTVL.

The CDR3 bases are TGTGCCAGCGCCTATCCGAACACTGAAGCTTTCTTT. Protein product: CASAYPNTEAFF. V usage is TRBV5-4 and J usage is TRBJ1-1; D gene unclear. Germline V gene sequence: CDR1 SGHNT, CDR2 YYREEE (reference sequence). The CDR3 extends over 12 amino acids. Deletions cut 7 bases from V and 1 base from J, with 8 bases between.

Here the CDR3 reads CASNPTRTGVETQYF. The CDR3 DNA reads TGTGCCAGCAACCCCACTCGGACAGGGGTAGAGACCCAGTACTTC. The chain recombines TRBV25-1 with TRBJ2-5; 9 nucleotides align to TRBD1. This CDR3 has 15 amino acids. V trimming: 7 bases; J trimming: 4 bases; junction bases outside the gene matches: 10. Looked up from germline, CDR1 is MGHDK and CDR2 is SYGVNS. The variable domain in full, with the rest retrieved from reference TRBV25-1 and TRBJ2-5, is EADIYQTPRYLVIGTGKKITLECSQTMGHDKMYWYQQDPGMELHLIHYSYGVNSTEKGDLSSESTVSRIRTEHFPLTLESARPSHTSQYLCASNPTRTGVETQYFGPGTRLLVL.

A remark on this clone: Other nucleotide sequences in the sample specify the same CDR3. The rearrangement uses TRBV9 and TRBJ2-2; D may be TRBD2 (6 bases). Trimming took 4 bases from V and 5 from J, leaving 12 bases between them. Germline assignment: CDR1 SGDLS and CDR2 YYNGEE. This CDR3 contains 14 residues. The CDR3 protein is CASSLGGGTGELFF. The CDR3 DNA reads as TGTGCCAGCAGCCTCGGGGGTGGGACCGGGGAGCTGTTTTTT. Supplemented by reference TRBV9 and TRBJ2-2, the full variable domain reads DSGVTQTPKHLITATGQRVTLRCSPRSGDLSVYWYQQSLDQGLQFLIQYYNGEERAKGNILERFSAQQFPDLHSELNLSSLELGDSALYFCASSLGGGTGELFFGEGSRLTVL.

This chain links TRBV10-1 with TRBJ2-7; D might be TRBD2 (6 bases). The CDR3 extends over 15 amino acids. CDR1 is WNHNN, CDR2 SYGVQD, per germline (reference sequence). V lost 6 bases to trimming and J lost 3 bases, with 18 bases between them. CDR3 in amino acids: CASSHDSGGNYEQYF. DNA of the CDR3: TGCGCCAGCAGCCACGATTCCGGGGGAAACTACGAGCAGTACTTC.

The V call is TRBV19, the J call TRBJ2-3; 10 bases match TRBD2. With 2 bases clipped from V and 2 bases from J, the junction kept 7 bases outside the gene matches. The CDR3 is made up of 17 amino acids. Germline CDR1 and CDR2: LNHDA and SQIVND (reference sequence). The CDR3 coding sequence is TGTGCCAGTAGTATATACCTAGCGGGGGCCCTCACAGATACGCAGTATTTT. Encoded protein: CASSIYLAGALTDTQYF.

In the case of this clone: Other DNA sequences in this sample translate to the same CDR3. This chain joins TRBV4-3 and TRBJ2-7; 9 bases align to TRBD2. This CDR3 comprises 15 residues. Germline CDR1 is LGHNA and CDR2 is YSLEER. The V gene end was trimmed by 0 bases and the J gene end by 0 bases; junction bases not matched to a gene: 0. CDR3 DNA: TGCGCCAGCAGCCAAGATAGCGGGAGCTCCTACGAGCAGTACTTC. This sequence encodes CASSQDSGSSYEQYF.

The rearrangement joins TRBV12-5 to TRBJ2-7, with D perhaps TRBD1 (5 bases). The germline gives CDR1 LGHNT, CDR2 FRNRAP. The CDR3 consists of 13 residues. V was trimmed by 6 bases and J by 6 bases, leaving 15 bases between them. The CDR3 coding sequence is TGTGCTAGTGGCTGGCAGGGTGCCCTCGAGCAGTACTTC. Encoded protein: CASGWQGALEQYF. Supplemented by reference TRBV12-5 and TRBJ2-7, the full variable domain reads DARVTQTPRHKVTEMGQEVTMRCQPILGHNTVFWYRQTMMQGLELLAYFRNRAPLDDSGMPKDRFSAEMPDATLATLKIQPSEPRDSAVYFCASGWQGALEQYFGPGTRLTVT.

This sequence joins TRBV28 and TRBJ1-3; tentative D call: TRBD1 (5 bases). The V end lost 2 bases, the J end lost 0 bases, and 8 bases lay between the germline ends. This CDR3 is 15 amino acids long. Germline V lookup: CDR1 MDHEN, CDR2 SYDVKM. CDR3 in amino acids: CASSLQGGSGNTIYF. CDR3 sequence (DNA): TGTGCCAGCAGTTTACAGGGTGGCTCTGGAAACACCATATATTTT.

In nucleotides, the CDR3 is TGTGCCAGCTTCCCCCTGAGCGGGGGGCCTCAAGAGACCCAGTACTTC. This translates into CASFPLSGGPQETQYF. The rearrangement uses TRBV5-6 and TRBJ2-5, with 9 bases aligning to TRBD2. The germline V gene has CDR1 SGHDT and CDR2 YYEEEE. With V trimmed by 7 bases and J by 2 bases, 12 bases remained unmatched. The CDR3 loop spans 16 amino acids.

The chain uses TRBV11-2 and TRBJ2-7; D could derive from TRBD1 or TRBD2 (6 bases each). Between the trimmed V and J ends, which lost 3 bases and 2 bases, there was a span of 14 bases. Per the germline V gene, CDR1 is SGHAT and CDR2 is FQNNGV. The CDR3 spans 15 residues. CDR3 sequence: CASSFEGGPAYEQYF. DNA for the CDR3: TGTGCCAGCAGCTTCGAGGGGGGACCGGCCTACGAGCAGTACTTC. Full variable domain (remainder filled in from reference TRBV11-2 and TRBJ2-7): EAGVAQSPRYKIIEKRQSVAFWCNPISGHATLYWYQQILGQGPKLLIQFQNNGVVDDSQLPKDRFSAERLKGVDSTLKIQPAKLEDSAVYLCASSFEGGPAYEQYFGPGTRLTVT.

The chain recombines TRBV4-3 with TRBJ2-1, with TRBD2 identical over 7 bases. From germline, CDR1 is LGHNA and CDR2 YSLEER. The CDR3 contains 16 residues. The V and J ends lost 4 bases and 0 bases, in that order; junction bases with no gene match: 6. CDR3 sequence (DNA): TGCGCCAGCAGCCTCCAAGCGGGGACCTCCTACAATGAGCAGTTCTTC. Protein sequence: CASSLQAGTSYNEQFF.